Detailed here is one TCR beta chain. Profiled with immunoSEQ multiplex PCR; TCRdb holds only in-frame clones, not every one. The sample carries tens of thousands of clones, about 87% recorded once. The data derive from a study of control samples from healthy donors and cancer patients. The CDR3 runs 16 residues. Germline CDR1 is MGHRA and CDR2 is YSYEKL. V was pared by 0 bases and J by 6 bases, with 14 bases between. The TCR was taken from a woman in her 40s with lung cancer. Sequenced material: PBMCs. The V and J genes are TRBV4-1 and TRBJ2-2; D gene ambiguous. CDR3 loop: CASSQELGRLAGELFF. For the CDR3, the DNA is TGCGCCAGCAGCCAAGAATTGGGCAGGCTCGCCGGGGAGCTGTTTTTT.